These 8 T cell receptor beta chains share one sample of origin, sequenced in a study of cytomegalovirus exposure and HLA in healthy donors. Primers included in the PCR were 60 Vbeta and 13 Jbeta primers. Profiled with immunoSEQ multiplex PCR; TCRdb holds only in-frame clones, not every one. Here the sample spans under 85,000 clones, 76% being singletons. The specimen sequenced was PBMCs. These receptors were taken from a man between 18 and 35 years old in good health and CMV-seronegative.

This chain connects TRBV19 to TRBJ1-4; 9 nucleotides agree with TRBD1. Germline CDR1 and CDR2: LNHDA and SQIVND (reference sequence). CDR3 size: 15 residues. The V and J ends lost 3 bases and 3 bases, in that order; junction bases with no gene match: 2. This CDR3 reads CASSIDRGANEKLFF. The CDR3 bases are TGTGCCAGTAGTATCGACAGGGGGGCTAATGAAAAACTGTTTTTT.

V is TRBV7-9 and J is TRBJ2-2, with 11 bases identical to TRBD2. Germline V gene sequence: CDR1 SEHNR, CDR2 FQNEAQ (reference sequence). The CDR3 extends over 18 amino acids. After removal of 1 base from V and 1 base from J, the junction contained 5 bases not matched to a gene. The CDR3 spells CASSLVELAGGNTGELFF. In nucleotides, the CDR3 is TGTGCCAGCAGCTTAGTGGAGCTAGCGGGGGGGAACACCGGGGAGCTGTTTTTT.

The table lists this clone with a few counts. The CDR3 DNA reads TGTGCCAGCAGTTTCCCCCCCAGGGCGACTGAAGCTTTCTTT. Its translation: CASSFPPRATEAFF. The chain couples TRBV28 to TRBJ1-1, with D possibly matching TRBD1 (5 bases). Trimming shortened V by 3 bases and J by 5 bases, and 13 bases separated the two germline ends. The CDR3 totals 14 residues. From germline, CDR1 is MDHEN and CDR2 SYDVKM.

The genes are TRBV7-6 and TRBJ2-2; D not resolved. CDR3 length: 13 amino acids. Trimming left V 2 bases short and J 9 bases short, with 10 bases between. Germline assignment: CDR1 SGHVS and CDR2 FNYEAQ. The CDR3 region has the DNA TGTGCCAGCAGCTTAAGTGAGGCCCGGGAGCTGTTTTTT. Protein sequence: CASSLSEARELFF.

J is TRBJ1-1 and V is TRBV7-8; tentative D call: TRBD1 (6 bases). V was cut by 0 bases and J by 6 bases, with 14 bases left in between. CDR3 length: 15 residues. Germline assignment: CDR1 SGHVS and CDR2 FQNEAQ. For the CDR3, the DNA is TGTGCCAGCAGCTTAGCACAGGGCTTTAACGCTGAAGCTTTCTTT. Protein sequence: CASSLAQGFNAEAFF. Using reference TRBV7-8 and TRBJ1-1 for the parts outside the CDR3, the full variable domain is GAGVSQSPRYKVAKRGQDVALRCDPISGHVSLFWYQQALGQGPEFLTYFQNEAQLDKSGLPSDRFFAERPEGSVSTLKIQRTQQEDSAVYLCASSLAQGFNAEAFFGQGTRLTVV.

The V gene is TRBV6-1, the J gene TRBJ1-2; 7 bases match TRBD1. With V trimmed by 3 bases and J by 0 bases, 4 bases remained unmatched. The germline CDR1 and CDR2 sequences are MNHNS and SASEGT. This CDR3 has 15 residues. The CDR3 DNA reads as TGTGCCAGCAGTGACCGACAGGGTCCTAACTATGGCTACACCTTC. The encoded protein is CASSDRQGPNYGYTF.

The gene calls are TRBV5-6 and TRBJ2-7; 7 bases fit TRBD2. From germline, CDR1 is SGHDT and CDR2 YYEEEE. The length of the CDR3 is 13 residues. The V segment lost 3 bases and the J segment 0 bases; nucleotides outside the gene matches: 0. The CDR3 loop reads CASSWGGSYEQYV. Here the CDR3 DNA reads TGTGCCAGCAGCTGGGGGGGCTCCTACGAGCAGTACGTC.

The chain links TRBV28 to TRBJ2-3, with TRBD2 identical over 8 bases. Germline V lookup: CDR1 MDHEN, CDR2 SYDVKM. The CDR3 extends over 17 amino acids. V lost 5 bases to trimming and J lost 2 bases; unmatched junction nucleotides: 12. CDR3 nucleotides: TGTGCCAGCAGTCCCCAAACGACTAGCGCGAACACAGATACGCAGTATTTT. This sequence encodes CASSPQTTSANTDTQYF. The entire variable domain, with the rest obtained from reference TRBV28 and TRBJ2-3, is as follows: DVKVTQSSRYLVKRTGEKVFLECVQDMDHENMFWYRQDPGLGLRLIYFSYDVKMKEKGDIPEGYSVSREKKERFSLILESASTNQTSMYLCASSPQTTSANTDTQYFGPGTRLTVL.